This T cell receptor beta chain was captured in a study of T-cell reconstitution after alpha-beta-depleted transplantation in children (dated by TCRdb to about 2016). With respect to the entire study: T-cell immune reconstitution after TCRalphabeta/CD19-depleted allogeneic hematopoietic cell transplantation in children was quantitatively tracked in the study by means of TCR repertoire profiling.

The treatment or condition label corresponds to: allogeneic hematopoietic cell transplantation with graft depleted of TCRalphabeta T cells and CD19 B cells. The children who served as transplant recipients had been given grafts of TCRalphabeta/CD19-depleted allogeneic hematopoietic cells. This clonotype was recorded at least ten times. The antigen it recognizes is unknown. Base qualities are not recorded, but no much larger clone differs from it by a single base. There are 13 amino acids in the CDR3, from cysteine to phenylalanine inclusive. Only the CDR3 DNA stays, 39 bases, in frame from base 1. V is clipped by 2 bases and J by 0 bases, and the sequence between their germline boundaries is 5 bases long. Summary of the overall study and its limitations: Apparently early alphabetaT-cell count recovery about two months after transplant reportedly relied on only several hundred rapidly expanded clones derived from non-depleted graft cells. In some patients, high TCRbeta diversity at day 60 was attributed to recipient T cells and intrathymic progenitors that had survived conditioning. Over subsequent months, a decline in hyperexpanded clone frequencies was noted, and after one year, T-cell counts and TCRbeta diversity were mostly ascribed to newly produced T cells.

Library preparation used PCR. Sequencer: Illumina HiSeq 2500. Molecular barcoding was employed in the preparation of TCR libraries, with unique molecular identifiers being used to normalize TCRbeta repertoire quantification. TCRdb reworked the public reads: Q25 trimming with fastp, MiXCR clone assembly, productive beta chains retained. Merged by CDR3 protein, the rows form single entries marked with the most common genes and DNA. This sample holds about 350,000 distinct CDR3 sequences; 15% to 20% were observed only once. Roughly 40% of the sample rests with the top ten. Recombination connected TRBV12-3 or TRBV12-4 to TRBJ2-7; confidence is insufficient to name the D gene. The sequencing here drew on PBMCs, mostly from graft donor cells, taken 360 days after TCRalphabeta/CD19-depleted stem cell transplant. The TCR was taken from a male patient aged 2-15 years who had a stem cell transplant for acute lymphoblastic leukemia, so the T cells may come from the graft donor. The CDR3 protein sequence reads: CASSLSTSYEQYF. The nucleotides are TGTGCCAGCAGTTTAAGCACCTCCTACGAGCAGTACTTC.